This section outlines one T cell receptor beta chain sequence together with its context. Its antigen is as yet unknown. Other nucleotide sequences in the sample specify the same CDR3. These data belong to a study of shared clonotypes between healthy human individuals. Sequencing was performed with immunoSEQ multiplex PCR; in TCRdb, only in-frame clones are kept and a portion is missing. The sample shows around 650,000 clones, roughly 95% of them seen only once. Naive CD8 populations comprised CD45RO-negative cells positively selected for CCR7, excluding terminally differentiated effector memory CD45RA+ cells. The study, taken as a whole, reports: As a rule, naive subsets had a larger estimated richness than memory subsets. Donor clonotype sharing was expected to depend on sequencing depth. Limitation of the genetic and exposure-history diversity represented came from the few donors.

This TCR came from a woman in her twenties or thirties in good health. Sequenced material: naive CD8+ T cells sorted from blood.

The chain's CDR3 is CASSLTGGDYEQYF. The CDR3 DNA reads TGTGCCAGCAGTTTAACAGGTGGCGATTACGAGCAGTACTTC. The V gene is TRBV28, the J gene TRBJ2-7; weak D call: TRBD1 (5 bases). This CDR3 spans 14 amino acids. V lost 2 bases to trimming and J lost 4 bases, with 12 bases between them. Germline CDR1 reads MDHEN; CDR2 reads SYDVKM.